This T cell receptor beta chain came from a study of identifying expanded T cells in peripheral blood. A note on this clone: The antigen remains undetermined.

Healthy donors had no documented immune events, such as infections, while sampled. Overall study findings and caveats: Over two and four weeks, about 17 and 20 clones changed, versus approximately 1.2 between replicates.

Method: immunoSEQ multiplex PCR; TCRdb's copy keeps in-frame clones and lacks some. The table lists around 70,000 clones, about 90% of them singletons, with over 2.5% in the top ten. The trim removed 7 bases at V and 5 bases at J, leaving 12 bases unmatched. Germline CDR1 is SNHLY and CDR2 is FYNNEI. The CDR3 has 15 residues. Sequencing was performed on blood. The TCR sequence derives from a person aged 18 to 70 in good health. V is TRBV2 and J is TRBJ2-5; 8 positions agree with TRBD2. The CDR3 loop reads CASNRGTSNWETQYF. The CDR3 DNA reads TGTGCCAGCAATAGGGGGACTAGTAACTGGGAGACCCAGTACTTC.